The 6 T cell receptor beta chains presented below share a single source sample, sequenced in a study of T-cell memory formation after mild COVID-19. TCRdb analysed the 5' RACE reads with MiXCR anew, one entry per CDR3 protein. In the table there are roughly 140,000 distinct CDR3 sequences, 13% to 15% of which are singletons. Sequencing was carried out using PBMCs or a T cell subset sorted from them (not recorded which). The source of these receptors is an adult woman who had mild COVID-19 (a few samples of this study predate the infection). Cell type and time point are not known.

This clonotype has more than one count but fewer than ten. The chain recombines TRBV27 with TRBJ1-2; TRBD1 agrees at 7 bases. Germline CDR1 reads MNHEY; CDR2 reads SMNVEV (reference sequence). The CDR3 totals 13 residues. V lost 5 bases to trimming and J lost 4 bases; unmatched junction nucleotides: 4. CDR3 loop: CASSQTGFYGYTF. The CDR3 DNA is TGTGCCAGCAGTCAGACAGGGTTCTATGGCTACACCTTC.

This clonotype was observed a handful of times. The CDR3 bases are TGCGCCAGCAGCCAAGATCGGGACACCCGAGGCGATGAGCAGTTCTTC. It codes for CASSQDRDTRGDEQFF. The V gene is TRBV4-1, the J gene TRBJ2-1; TRBD1 is a possible D gene (6 bases). Trimming removed 0 bases from V and 8 bases from J, with 17 bases in between. Germline-derived CDR1 and CDR2 are MGHRA and YSYEKL. There are 16 residues in the CDR3.

This chain uses TRBV9 with TRBJ1-1; D gene ambiguous. The CDR3 totals 15 residues. Germline V CDR1 and CDR2: SGDLS, YYNGEE. Trimming left V 0 bases short and J 3 bases short, with 12 bases between. CDR3 nucleotide sequence: TGTGCCAGCAGCGTAGTCACCCACCGGGACACTGAAGCTTTCTTT. As protein: CASSVVTHRDTEAFF.

This clonotype came up a few times. This sequence joins TRBV7-2 and TRBJ2-3, with 7 bases aligning to TRBD2. Per the germline V gene, CDR1 is SGHTA and CDR2 is FQGNSA. V shed 6 bases, J shed 3 bases, and the junction held 9 bases outside the gene matches. The CDR3 contains 15 residues. The CDR3 DNA reads TGTGCCAGCAGTATACTAAACGGGGGGACAGATACGCAGTATTTT. Its translation: CASSILNGGTDTQYF.

In this sample, this clonotype turned up a few times. The V call is TRBV7-9, the J call TRBJ2-3; either TRBD1 or TRBD2 may supply D (5 bases each). Trimming took 4 bases from V and 5 from J, leaving 16 bases between them. The germline V gene encodes CDR1 SEHNR and CDR2 FQNEAQ (reference sequence). The CDR3 is 15 residues long. The CDR3 sequence is CASSYTGTLGDTQYF. The DNA for the CDR3 is TGTGCCAGCAGCTACACCGGGACCCTAGGAGATACGCAGTATTTT.

The rearrangement uses TRBV15 and TRBJ2-5, with D perhaps matching TRBD2 (5 bases). Looked up from germline, CDR1 is LNHNV and CDR2 is YYDKDF (reference sequence). The CDR3 is 13 amino acids. Deletions cut 0 bases from V and 4 bases from J, with 6 bases between. The CDR3 spells CATSRDEGETQYF. The CDR3 DNA reads as TGTGCCACCAGCAGAGATGAGGGAGAGACCCAGTACTTC. Full variable domain (missing parts from reference TRBV15 and TRBJ2-5): DAMVIQNPRYQVTQFGKPVTLSCSQTLNHNVMYWYQQKSSQAPKLLFHYYDKDFNNEADTPDNFQSRRPNTSFCFLDIRSPGLGDTAMYLCATSRDEGETQYFGPGTRLLVL.